The 7 T cell receptor beta chains reported below all come from one sample, sequenced in a study of control samples from healthy donors and cancer patients. Only in-frame clones appear in the TCRdb table, and some are missing; sequencing was by immunoSEQ multiplex PCR. Of about 89,000 clones in the sample, approximately 87% were seen once. The specimen was blood. The receptors were sampled from a woman in her forties in good health.

This sequence joins TRBV11-3 and TRBJ2-7; perhaps TRBD2 as D (5 bases). The germline V and J ends were trimmed by 3 bases and 6 bases, with 12 bases remaining between them. This CDR3 comprises 13 residues. Per the germline V gene, CDR1 is SGHNT and CDR2 is YENEEA. The CDR3 region is CASSFGVGSEQYF. In DNA, the CDR3 is TGTGCCAGCAGCTTCGGGGTCGGTTCCGAGCAGTACTTC.

V gene TRBV12-3 or TRBV12-4 combines with J gene TRBJ1-6, with D tentatively TRBD1 (5 bases). This CDR3 is built from 13 residues. Trimming shortened V by 5 bases and J by 10 bases, and 12 bases separated the two germline ends. The CDR3 sequence: CASSTGGRSPLHF. The CDR3 region has the DNA TGTGCCAGCAGTACGGGGGGACGATCACCCCTCCACTTT.

This sequence joins TRBV3-1 (or the pseudogene TRBV3-2) and TRBJ1-2; D is undetermined. Trimming took off 0 bases at V and 6 bases at J, with 5 bases between the two ends. Germline V gives CDR1 LGHDT, CDR2 YNNKEL (reference sequence). The CDR3 is 12 residues long. The CDR3 here is CASSQEYHGYTF. CDR3 sequence (DNA): TGTGCCAGCAGCCAAGAATATCATGGCTACACCTTC.

The V and J genes are TRBV10-3 and TRBJ1-1; weak D call: TRBD1 (5 bases). With 2 bases removed from V and 8 bases from J, the gap between germline ends came to 18 bases. The CDR3 length is 15 residues. Germline lookup yields CDR1 ENHRY and CDR2 SYGVKD. Here the CDR3 DNA reads TGTGCCATCAGTGAGGCGGTCGGGGGGTGGGGAGAAGCTTTCTTT. This codes for CAISEAVGGWGEAFF.

The genes are TRBV3-1 (or the pseudogene TRBV3-2) and TRBJ2-7, with unresolved D. Germline V gene data show CDR1 as LGHDT and CDR2 as YNNKEL (reference sequence). V lost 2 bases, J lost 4 bases, and 9 bases lay in between. This CDR3 spans 13 amino acids. The CDR3 DNA follows: TGTGCCAGCAGCCAACGTCTCGGTTACGAGCAGTACTTC. Protein product: CASSQRLGYEQYF.

The V and J genes are TRBV5-8 and TRBJ1-4; D possibly corresponds to TRBD1 (5 bases). Germline CDR1 SGHTS, CDR2 YDEGEE. CDR3 length: 16 amino acids. Between the trimmed V and J ends, which lost 0 bases and 3 bases, there was a span of 12 bases. This CDR3 reads CASSLGLGAANEKLFF. The CDR3 DNA sequence: TGTGCCAGCAGCTTGGGCTTAGGGGCGGCTAATGAAAAACTGTTTTTT.

This chain links TRBV7-2 with TRBJ2-5, with 7 bases fitting TRBD1. Losses at the gene ends were 1 base for V and 5 bases for J; bases not matched to a gene: 4. CDR3 length: 14 residues. Germline lookup yields CDR1 SGHTA and CDR2 FQGNSA. CDR3 in amino acids: CASSLVDRRETQYF. CDR3 nucleotide sequence: TGTGCCAGCAGCTTAGTGGACAGGCGTGAGACCCAGTACTTC.